Sequencing of this T cell receptor (beta chain) was carried out in a study of shared clonotypes between healthy human individuals. The CDR3 spans 17 residues. Trimming pared 3 bases from V and 0 bases from J, leaving 17 bases between. Germline V CDR1 and CDR2: MDHEN, SYDVKM. In the naive CD8 group, cells lacked CD45RO and were positively selected for CCR7, so terminally differentiated effector memory CD45RA+ cells were left out. This clone appeared a single time. Assay: immunoSEQ multiplex PCR; the TCRdb copy retains only in-frame clones and omits some. The data show hundreds of thousands of clones, with about 96% seen just once and 0.11% held by the top ten.

This sequence originates from a young woman in good health. The genes are TRBV28 and TRBJ1-1; D is perhaps TRBD1 (6 bases). Specimen: naive CD8+ T cells sorted from blood. The CDR3 DNA follows: TGTGCCAGCAGTTTTGAGGGGGGTGGTACGCTGAACACTGAAGCTTTCTTT. It is translated as CASSFEGGGTLNTEAFF.